This T cell receptor (beta chain) was identified in a study of CD8 T cells in ankylosing spondylitis. Study results and caveats: Seven or eight highly homologous variants made up a TCR beta motif, and this motif appeared characteristic of ankylosing spondylitis blood.

Using its own MiXCR run on the 5' RACE reads, TCRdb lists one record per CDR3 protein. The profile shows about 360,000 distinct CDR3 sequences, 20% to 25% of them singletons. V lost 5 bases, J lost 9 bases, and 20 bases lay in between. CDR1 and CDR2 (germline): MDHEN, SYDVKM. This CDR3 is 15 amino acids long. A note on this clonotype: Its antigen is as yet unknown.

The sequenced material came from blood, either unsorted or a sorted T cell fraction (not recorded which). The TCR sequence derives from a male donor with ankylosing spondylitis or in good health (not recorded which). The chain carries TRBV28 and TRBJ2-1, with D possibly matching TRBD2 (6 bases). The CDR3 DNA is TGTGCCAGCAGTCCCGGGACTCGGATACGGGGTGAGCAGTTCTTC. Translating it yields CASSPGTRIRGEQFF.